The rows below give T cell receptor beta chains drawn from one sample of a study of T cells in Graves' hyperthyroidism and ophthalmopathy. Each CDR3 protein gets one entry after TCRdb re-called the multiplex PCR reads with MiXCR. The data contain 250,000 to 400,000 distinct CDR3 sequences, 12% to 15% of them singletons. The sequenced material came from blood. The origin of the receptors is a woman in her thirties or forties with Graves' ophthalmopathy. Both conserved end residues are part of each CDR3. Each record gives: D gene, clone size, V gene, J gene, CDR3 DNA, CDR3 protein. The D gene is left open where the match is weak. Rows give clone size only sometimes, using once, few, many, or a class for an expanded clone.

NA	many	TRBV28	TRBJ1-5	TGTGCCAGCATGAGCAATCAGCCCCAGCATTTT	CASMSNQPQHF
NA	NA	TRBV12-3/TRBV12-4	TRBJ1-4	TGTGCCAGCACGGGGTGGAATGACGAAAAACTGTTTTTT	CASTGWNDEKLFF
NA	few	TRBV30	TRBJ2-2	TGTGCCTGGAGGGCAGGGCGAGGGACCGGGGAGCTGTTTTTT	CAWRAGRGTGELFF
TRBD2	many	TRBV12-3/TRBV12-4	TRBJ2-1	TGTGCCAGCAGCATTAGCGGGGGGGCAATAGATGAGCAGTTCTTC	CASSISGGAIDEQFF
NA	NA	TRBV4-1	TRBJ1-1	TGCGCCAGCAGCCAAGTGGGGCGTATGAAGGCCACTGAAGCTTTCTTT	CASSQVGRMKATEAFF
TRBD1	NA	TRBV10-3	TRBJ2-6	TGTGCCATTTGGACAGGGGGCGACTCTGGGGCCAACGTCCTGACTTTC	CAIWTGGDSGANVLTF
NA	many	TRBV7-2	TRBJ2-7	TGTGCCAGCAGCTTAGATGCCGCGAGCTCCTACGAGCAGTACTTC	CASSLDAASSYEQYF
NA	few	TRBV11-3	TRBJ1-2	TGTGCCAGCAGCTTAGGGGGAGACTTCTATGGCTACACCTTC	CASSLGGDFYGYTF
TRBD1	few	TRBV5-1	TRBJ1-1	TGCGCCAGCAGCTTACAGGGGGCGCCGGCTGAAGCTTTCTTT	CASSLQGAPAEAFF
NA	NA	TRBV5-1	TRBJ1-5	TGCGCCAGCAGACAAGATCAGTATAGCAATCAGCCCCAGCATTTT	CASRQDQYSNQPQHF
NA	many	TRBV2	TRBJ2-4	TGTGCCAGCAGTGAAGCGACAGGGAGGGAGCCCAAAAACATTCAGTACTTC	CASSEATGREPKNIQYF
NA	few	TRBV19	TRBJ1-1	TGTGCCAGTAGCAAGGACACGCAGAACACTGAAGCTTTCTTT	CASSKDTQNTEAFF
NA	NA	TRBV18	TRBJ2-5	TGTGCCAGCTCACCAATCGGGAAAGAGACCCAGTACTTC	CASSPIGKETQYF
NA	NA	TRBV19	TRBJ2-6	TGTGCCAGTAGTCTCTGGGAGGTCACTGGGGCCAACGTCCTGACTTTC	CASSLWEVTGANVLTF
NA	many	TRBV14	TRBJ2-7	TGTGCCAGCAGCCGGGGTACGGGACCCTACGAGCAGTACTTC	CASSRGTGPYEQYF
NA	few	TRBV19	TRBJ1-4	TGTGCCAGTAGTAAACCAGGGGCAACTAATGAAAAACTGTTTTTT	CASSKPGATNEKLFF
NA	NA	TRBV27	TRBJ1-6	TGTGCCAGCAGTTTAGTTAGGGTGAGAAATTCACCCCTCCACTTT	CASSLVRVRNSPLHF
NA	many	TRBV29-1	TRBJ2-3	TGCAGCGTTGGTGGAGGCGATACGCAGTATTTT	CSVGGGDTQYF
NA	many	TRBV28	TRBJ2-7	TGTGCCAGCAGTCCGCCCCGGATCCGAGAGCAGTACTTC	CASSPPRIREQYF